The T cell receptor beta chain described here comes from a study of CD8+CD57+ T cells in acquired aplastic anemia. The patients chosen for sequencing had shown expansion of CD8+CD57+ cells (detected by flow cytometry). Profiling of TCR beta VDJ combinations and CDR3 sequences used genomic DNA as template. MiXCR, run by TCRdb on the reads, gives a single entry per CDR3 protein. The top ten clones hold roughly 62% of a sample with under 250,000 distinct CDR3 sequences, approximately 60% of them seen once. This CDR3 has 12 amino acids. Germline CDR1 and CDR2: SGDLS and YYNGEE. The V end was cut by 4 bases, the J end by 8 bases, with 9 bases between. A single count supports this clonotype.

V and J are TRBV9 and TRBJ1-4; D not resolved. The receptor was derived from a human donor with aplastic anemia. Sequenced material: sorted CD4+, CD8+, or CD8+CD57+ T cells (not recorded which) from PBMCs. The CDR3 DNA sequence: TGTGCCAGCAGCTTGGCAGGAGAAAAACTGTTTTTT. Translating gives CASSLAGEKLFF.